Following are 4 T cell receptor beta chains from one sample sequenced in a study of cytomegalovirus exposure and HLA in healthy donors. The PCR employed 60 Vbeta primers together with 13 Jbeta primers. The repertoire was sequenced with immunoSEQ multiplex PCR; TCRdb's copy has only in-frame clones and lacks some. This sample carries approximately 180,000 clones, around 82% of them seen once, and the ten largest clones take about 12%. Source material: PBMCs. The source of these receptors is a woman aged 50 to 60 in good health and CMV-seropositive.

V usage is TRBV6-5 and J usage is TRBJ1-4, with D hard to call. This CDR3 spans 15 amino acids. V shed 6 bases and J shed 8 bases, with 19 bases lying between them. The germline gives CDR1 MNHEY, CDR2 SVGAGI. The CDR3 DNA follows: TGTGCCAGCAGACTACTAGGGAGAGAGGAGGAAAAACTGTTTTTT. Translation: CASRLLGREEEKLFF.

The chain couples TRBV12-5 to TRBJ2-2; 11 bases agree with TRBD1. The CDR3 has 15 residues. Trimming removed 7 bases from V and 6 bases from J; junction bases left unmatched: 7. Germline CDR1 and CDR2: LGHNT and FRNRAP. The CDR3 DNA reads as TGTGCTAGTGAAATGGGACAGGGGGTGGCCGGGGAGCTGTTTTTT. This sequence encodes CASEMGQGVAGELFF.

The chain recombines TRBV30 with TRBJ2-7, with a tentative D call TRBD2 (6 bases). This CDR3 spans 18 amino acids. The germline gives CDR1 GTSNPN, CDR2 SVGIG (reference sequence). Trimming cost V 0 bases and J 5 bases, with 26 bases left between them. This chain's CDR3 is CAWSVKGWRRGLGHEQYF. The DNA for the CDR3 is TGTGCCTGGAGTGTTAAGGGGTGGAGGCGGGGCCTAGGCCACGAGCAGTACTTC.

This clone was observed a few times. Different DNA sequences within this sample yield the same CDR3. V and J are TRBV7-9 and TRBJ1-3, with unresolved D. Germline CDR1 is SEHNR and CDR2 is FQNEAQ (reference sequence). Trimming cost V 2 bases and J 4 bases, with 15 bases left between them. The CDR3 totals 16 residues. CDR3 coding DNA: TGTGCCAGCAGCTTATCTGGGAGGGAAGACGGAAACACCATATATTTT. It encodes CASSLSGREDGNTIYF.